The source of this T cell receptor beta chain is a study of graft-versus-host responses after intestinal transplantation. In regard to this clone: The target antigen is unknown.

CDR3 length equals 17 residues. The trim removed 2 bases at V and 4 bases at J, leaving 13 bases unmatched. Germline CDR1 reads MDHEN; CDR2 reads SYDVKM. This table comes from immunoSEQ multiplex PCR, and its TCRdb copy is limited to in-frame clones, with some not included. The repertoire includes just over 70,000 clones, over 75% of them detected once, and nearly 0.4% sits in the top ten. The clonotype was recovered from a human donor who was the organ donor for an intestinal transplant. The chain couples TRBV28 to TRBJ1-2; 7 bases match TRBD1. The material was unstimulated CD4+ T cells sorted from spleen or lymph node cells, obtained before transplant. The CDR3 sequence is CASSLPLQGSTPYGYTF. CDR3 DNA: TGTGCCAGCAGTTTACCCCTACAGGGGTCGACCCCCTATGGCTACACCTTC.